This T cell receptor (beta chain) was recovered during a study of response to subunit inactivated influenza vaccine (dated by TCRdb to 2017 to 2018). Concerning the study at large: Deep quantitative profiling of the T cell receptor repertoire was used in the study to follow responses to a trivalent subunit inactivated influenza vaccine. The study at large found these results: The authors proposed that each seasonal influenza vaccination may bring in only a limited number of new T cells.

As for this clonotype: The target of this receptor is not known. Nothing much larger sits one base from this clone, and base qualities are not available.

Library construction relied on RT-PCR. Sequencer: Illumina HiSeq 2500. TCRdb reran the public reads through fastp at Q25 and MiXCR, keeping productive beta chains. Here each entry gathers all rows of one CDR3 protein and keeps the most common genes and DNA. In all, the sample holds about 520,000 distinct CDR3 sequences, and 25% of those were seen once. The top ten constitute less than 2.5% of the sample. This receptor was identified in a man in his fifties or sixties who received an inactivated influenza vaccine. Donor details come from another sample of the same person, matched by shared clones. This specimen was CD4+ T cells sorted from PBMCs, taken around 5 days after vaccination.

The CDR3 region: CASSLERATEAFF. In nucleotides, the sequence is TGTGCCAGCAGCTTAGAGAGGGCCACTGAAGCTTTCTTT. The sequence is built from TRBV7-9 and TRBJ1-1; the D gene lacks a confident call. The CDR3 holds 13 amino acids from the cysteine to the phenylalanine. This entry keeps only the CDR3 DNA: 39 bases, framed from base 1. The germline V gene (reference sequence) specifies SEHNR as CDR1 and FQNEAQ as CDR2. The V end loses 1 base and the J end loses 4 bases, and a stretch of 7 bases separates them.